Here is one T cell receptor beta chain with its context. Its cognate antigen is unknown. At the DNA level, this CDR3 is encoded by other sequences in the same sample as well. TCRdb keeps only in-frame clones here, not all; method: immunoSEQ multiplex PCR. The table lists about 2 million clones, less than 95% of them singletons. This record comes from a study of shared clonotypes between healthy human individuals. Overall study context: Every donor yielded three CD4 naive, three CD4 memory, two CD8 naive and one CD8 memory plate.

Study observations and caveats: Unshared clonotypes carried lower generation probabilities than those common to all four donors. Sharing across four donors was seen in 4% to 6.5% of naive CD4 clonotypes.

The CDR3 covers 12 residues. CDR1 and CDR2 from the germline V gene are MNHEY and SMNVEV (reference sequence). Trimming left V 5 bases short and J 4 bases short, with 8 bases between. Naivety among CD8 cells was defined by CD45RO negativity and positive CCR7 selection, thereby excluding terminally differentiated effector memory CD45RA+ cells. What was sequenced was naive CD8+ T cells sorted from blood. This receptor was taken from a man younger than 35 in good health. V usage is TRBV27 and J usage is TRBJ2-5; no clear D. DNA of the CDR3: TGTGCCAGCAGTCTAACGGGAGAGACCCAGTACTTC. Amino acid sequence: CASSLTGETQYF.